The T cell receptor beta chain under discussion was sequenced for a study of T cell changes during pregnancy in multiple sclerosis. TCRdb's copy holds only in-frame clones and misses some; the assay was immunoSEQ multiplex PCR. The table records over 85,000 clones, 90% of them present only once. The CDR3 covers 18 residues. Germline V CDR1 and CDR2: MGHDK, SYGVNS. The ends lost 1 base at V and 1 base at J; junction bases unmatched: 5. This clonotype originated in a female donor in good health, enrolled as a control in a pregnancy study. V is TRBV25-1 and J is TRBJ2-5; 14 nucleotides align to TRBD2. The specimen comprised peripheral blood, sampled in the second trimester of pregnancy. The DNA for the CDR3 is TGTGCCAGCAGTGAATGGACTAGCGGGGGGAGGGGCCAAGAGACCCAGTACTTC. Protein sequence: CASSEWTSGGRGQETQYF.